This TCR beta chain was obtained from a study of blood T cell repertoires in COVID-19. The wider study: Nucleic acid was either cDNA or gDNA, and it came from T cells, B-cell-depleted T cells, or PBMCs.

The assay was immunoSEQ multiplex PCR, and TCRdb's table has in-frame clones only and misses some. The profile shows about 50,000 clones, roughly 87% of them singletons. The sequence came from a human donor with active COVID-19. The donor label of this sample is uncertain. Sequencing input: peripheral blood.

The CDR3 DNA reads as TGTGCCAGCAGTTTCTCGAGCAACTATGGCTACACCTTC. This encodes CASSFSSNYGYTF. V and J are TRBV28 and TRBJ1-2, with D uncertain. Between the trimmed V and J ends, which lost 3 bases and 2 bases, there was a span of 7 bases. Per the germline V gene, CDR1 is MDHEN and CDR2 is SYDVKM. CDR3 length: 13 residues.